This TCR beta chain was found in a study of T cell repertoires in cytomegalovirus infection (dated by TCRdb to 2018 to 2020). As for the study more broadly: The HLA type of each donor mattered for the analysis, because public TCR beta signatures pointed to carriage of CMV infection along with the matching HLA type. What the study reported, not specific to this receptor: In both this cohort and an independent cohort of some 380 donors, the cumulative frequency of public TCR beta family members distinguished carriers of CMV infection plus the relevant HLA type. The ex vivo response was dominated by HLA-C-restricted CMV-specific TCR beta clonotypes, and the single most frequent clonotype in two of eight donors was supplied by these HLA-C-restricted clonotypes.

The V end loses 5 bases and the J end loses 1 base, and a stretch of 5 bases separates them. Sequences SQVTM (CDR1) and ANQGSEA (CDR2) are obtained from the germline V gene. The cysteine opens and the phenylalanine closes a CDR3 of 11 amino acids. The read is trimmed to its CDR3 DNA, 33 bases read in frame from base 1. This clonotype occurred many times. Its specific antigen is unknown. No clone much larger than this one lies a single base away; base qualities are absent. Sequencer: Illumina HiSeq 1500. TCRdb took the public reads, trimmed them with fastp at Q25, ran MiXCR for clone calling and kept in-frame beta chains. Rows are unified per CDR3 protein, each entry keeping the most common DNA and genes. In all, the sample holds 85,000 to 120,000 distinct CDR3 sequences, and about 15% of those were seen once. The top ten clones comprise about 8.8% of the sample.

The V and J genes are TRBV29-1 and TRBJ1-1; the D gene cannot be named for sure. The source material was PBMCs. The sequence was obtained from a human donor in good health (CMV status not recorded). Some clones in this sample may be carry-over from other donors' samples. The CDR3 amino acid sequence is: CSVTPNTEAFF. The bases read TGCAGCGTTACACCGAACACTGAAGCTTTCTTT.